The clone carrying this T cell receptor (beta chain) was found a few times. What it recognizes is unknown. TCRdb re-derived calls from the 5' RACE reads in MiXCR, one entry per CDR3 protein. The data show some 350,000 distinct CDR3 sequences, over 12% seen once. This entry belongs to a study of CD8 T cells in ankylosing spondylitis. Findings and limits, study-wide: Significant enrichment of disease-linked clones was reported in matched ankylosing spondylitis synovial fluid. In synovial fluid and blood from reactive arthritis, some motif variants were previously reported. Characteristic, it appeared, of ankylosing spondylitis blood was a TCR beta motif of about eight highly homologous variants. CD8+ by phenotype, disease-linked clones were relatively rare in peripheral blood.

This CDR3 has 13 residues. Losses at the gene ends were 3 bases for V and 12 bases for J; bases not matched to a gene: 4. This TCR was sampled from a male donor with ankylosing spondylitis or in good health (not recorded which). The chain employs TRBV12-3 or TRBV12-4 and TRBJ2-1, with TRBD1 identical over 11 bases. The sample was blood, either unsorted or a sorted T cell fraction (not recorded which). The CDR3 spells CASSLPGTGGQFF. The CDR3 DNA reads TGTGCCAGCAGTTTGCCCGGGACAGGGGGGCAGTTCTTC.